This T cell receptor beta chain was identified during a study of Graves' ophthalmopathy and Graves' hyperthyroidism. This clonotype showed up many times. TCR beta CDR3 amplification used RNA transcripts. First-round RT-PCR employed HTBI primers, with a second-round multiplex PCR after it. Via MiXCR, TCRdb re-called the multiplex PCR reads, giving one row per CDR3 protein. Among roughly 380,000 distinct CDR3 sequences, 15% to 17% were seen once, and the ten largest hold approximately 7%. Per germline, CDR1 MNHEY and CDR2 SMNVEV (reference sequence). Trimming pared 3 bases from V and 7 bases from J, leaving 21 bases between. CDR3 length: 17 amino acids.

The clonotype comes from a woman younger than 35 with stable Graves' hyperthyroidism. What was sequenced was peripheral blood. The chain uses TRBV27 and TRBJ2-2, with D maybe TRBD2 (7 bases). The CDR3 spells CASSFLPGGGEGGELFF. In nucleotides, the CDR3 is TGTGCCAGCAGTTTCCTCCCGGGGGGCGGGGAGGGCGGGGAGCTGTTTTTT.